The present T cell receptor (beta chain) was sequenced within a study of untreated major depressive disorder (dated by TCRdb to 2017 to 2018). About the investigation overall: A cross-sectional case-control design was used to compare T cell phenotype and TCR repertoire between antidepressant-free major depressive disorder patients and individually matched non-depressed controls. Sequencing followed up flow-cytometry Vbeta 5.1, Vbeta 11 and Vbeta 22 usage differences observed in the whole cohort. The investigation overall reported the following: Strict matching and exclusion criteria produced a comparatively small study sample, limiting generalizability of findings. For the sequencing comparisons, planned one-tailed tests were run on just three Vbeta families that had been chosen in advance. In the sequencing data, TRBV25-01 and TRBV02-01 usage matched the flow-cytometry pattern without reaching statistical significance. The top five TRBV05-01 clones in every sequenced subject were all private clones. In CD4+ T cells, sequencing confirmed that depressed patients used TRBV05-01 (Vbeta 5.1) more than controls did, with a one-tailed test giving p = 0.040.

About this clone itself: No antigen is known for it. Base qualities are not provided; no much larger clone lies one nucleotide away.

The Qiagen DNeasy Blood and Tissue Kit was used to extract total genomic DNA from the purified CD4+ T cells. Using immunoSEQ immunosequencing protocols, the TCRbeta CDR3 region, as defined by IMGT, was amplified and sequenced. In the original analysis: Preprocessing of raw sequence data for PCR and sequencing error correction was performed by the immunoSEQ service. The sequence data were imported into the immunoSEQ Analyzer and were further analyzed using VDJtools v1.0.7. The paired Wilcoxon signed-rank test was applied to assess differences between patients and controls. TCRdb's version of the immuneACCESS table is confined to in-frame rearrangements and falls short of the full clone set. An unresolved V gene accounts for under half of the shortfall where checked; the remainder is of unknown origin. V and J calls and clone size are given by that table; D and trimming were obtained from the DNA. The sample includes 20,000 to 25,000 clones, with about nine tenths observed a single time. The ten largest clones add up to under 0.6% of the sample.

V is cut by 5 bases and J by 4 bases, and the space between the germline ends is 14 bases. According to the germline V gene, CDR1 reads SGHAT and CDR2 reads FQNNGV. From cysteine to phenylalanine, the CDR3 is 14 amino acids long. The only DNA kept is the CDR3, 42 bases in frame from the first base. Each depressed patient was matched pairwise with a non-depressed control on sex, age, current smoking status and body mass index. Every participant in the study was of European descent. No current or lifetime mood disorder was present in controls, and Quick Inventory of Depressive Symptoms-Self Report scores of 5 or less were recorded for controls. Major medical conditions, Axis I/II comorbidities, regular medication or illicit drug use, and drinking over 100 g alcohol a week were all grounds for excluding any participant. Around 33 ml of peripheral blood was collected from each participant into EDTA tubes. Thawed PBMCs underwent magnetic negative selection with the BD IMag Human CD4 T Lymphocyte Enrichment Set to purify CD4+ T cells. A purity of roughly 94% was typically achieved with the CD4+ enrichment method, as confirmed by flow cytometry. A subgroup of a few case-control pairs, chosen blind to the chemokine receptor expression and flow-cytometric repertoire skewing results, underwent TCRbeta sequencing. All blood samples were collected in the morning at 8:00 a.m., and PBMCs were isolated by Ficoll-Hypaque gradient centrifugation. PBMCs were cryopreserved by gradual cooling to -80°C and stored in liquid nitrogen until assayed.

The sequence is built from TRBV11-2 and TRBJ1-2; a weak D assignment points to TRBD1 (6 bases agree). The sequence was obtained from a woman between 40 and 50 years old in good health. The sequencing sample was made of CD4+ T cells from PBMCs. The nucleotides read TGTGCCAGCAGCCCCCGGACAGAGATCTATGGCTACACCTTC. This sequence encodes CASSPRTEIYGYTF. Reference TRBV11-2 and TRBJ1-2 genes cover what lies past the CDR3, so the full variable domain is EAGVAQSPRYKIIEKRQSVAFWCNPISGHATLYWYQQILGQGPKLLIQFQNNGVVDDSQLPKDRFSAERLKGVDSTLKIQPAKLEDSAVYLCASSPRTEIYGYTFGSGTRLTVV.